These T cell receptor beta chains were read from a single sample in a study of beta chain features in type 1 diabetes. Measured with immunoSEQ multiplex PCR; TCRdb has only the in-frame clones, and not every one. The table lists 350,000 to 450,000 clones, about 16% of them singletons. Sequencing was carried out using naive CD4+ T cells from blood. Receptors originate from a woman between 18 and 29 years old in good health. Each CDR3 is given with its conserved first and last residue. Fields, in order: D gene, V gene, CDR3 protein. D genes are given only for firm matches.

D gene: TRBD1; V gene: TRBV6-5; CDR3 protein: CASSYGDRGYGYTF
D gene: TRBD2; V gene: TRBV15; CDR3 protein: CATSSNSGLAYNEQFF
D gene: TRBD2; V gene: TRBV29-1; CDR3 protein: CSVGTSGRRYNEQFF
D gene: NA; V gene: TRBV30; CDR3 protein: CAWSVGSGAKNIQYF
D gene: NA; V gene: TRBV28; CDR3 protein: CASSSGNTGELFF
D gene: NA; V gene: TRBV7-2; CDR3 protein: CASRPGISTDTQYF
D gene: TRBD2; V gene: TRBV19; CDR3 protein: CASSSGRWEQFF
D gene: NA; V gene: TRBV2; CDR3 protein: CASRTSSTYEQYF
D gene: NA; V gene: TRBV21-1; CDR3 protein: CASRGQEYGYTF
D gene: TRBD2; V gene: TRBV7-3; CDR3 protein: CASSPGGGPDTQYF
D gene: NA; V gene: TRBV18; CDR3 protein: CASSPRAASYNEQFF
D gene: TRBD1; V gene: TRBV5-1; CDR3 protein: CASSFGQGSYEQYF
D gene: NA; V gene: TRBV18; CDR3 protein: CASSPQDSRGGYTF
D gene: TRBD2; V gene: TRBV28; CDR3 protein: CASSAGGGANVLTF
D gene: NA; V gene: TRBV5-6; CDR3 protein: CASSLPGSETQYF
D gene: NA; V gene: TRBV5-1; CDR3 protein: CASSFPGVGGYTF
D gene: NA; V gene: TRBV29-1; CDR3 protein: CSAGHLNTEAFF
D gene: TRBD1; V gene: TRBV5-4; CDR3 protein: CASSPGQGAGSYEQYF
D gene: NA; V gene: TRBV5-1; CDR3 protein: CASSLRGSEQYF
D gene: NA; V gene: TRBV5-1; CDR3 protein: CASSQMQGSYGYTF
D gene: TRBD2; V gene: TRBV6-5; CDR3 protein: CASSLGLAAYEQYF
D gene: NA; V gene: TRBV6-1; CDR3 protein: CASSEFLRWQAKTGELFF
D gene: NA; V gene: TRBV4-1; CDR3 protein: CASSQEGGSYEQYF
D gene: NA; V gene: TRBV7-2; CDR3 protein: CASSAQGFNTEAFF
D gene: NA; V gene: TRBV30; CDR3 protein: CAWSVAAATFSNQPQHF
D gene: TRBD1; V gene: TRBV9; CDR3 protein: CASSPRPTGLRADEQYF
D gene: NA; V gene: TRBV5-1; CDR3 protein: CASSQDTFRYNEQFF
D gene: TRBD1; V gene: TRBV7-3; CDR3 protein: CASSLTLGRGQDGELFF
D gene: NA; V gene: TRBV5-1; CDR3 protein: CASSLGALLEQYF
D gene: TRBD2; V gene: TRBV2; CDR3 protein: CASVFEAGAGETQYF
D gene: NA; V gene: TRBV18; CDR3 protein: CASSVQEFTGELFF
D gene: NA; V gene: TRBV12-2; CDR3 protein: CASPPRTEDNEQFF
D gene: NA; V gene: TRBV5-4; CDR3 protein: CATPHPRDDSNQPQHF
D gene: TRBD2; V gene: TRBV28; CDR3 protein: CASSFRSGGTYEQYF
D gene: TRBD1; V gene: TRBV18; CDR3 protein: CASSQGAGRSEAFF
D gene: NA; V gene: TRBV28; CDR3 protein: CASSFRTKAGGQFF
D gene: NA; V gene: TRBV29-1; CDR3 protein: CSVEGGGGGPYEQYF
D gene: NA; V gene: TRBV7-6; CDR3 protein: CASSRLLHEQFF
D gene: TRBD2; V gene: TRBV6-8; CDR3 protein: CASSRMTSEAYNEQFF
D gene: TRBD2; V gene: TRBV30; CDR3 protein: CALQTSGVFNEQFF
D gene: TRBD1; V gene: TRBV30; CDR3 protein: CAWSHWPGQGVAEAFF
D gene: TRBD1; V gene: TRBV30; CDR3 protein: CAVDRAGNIQYF
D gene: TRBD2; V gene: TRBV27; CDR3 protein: CASSGLAGALASGANVLTF
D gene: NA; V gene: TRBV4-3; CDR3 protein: CASSQPSSGNTIYF
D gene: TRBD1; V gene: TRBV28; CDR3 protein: CASSASGGVNEQYF
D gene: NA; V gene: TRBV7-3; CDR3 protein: CASSLRLSRNEQFF
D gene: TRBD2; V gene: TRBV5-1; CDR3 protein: CASSPGLAMVETQYF
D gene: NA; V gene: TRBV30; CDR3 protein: CAWSIAPGYGYTF
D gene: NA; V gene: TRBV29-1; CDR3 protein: CSVEPSQKAADTQYF
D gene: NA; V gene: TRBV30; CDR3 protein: CAWSRNTGIMTEAFF